The rows below give T cell receptor beta chains drawn from one sample of a study of T-cell memory formation after mild COVID-19. A single record per CDR3 protein comes from TCRdb applying MiXCR to the 5' RACE reads. The profile covers about 190,000 distinct CDR3 sequences, with around 25% appearing a single time and roughly 10% taken by the ten largest. The sample consisted of PBMCs or a T cell subset sorted from them (not recorded which). Receptors were obtained from an adult woman who had mild COVID-19 (a few samples of this study predate the infection). Cell type and time point are not known. The CDR3 runs from the conserved cysteine through the conserved F or W. D genes are given only for firm matches. Clone size appears in some rows only: once, few, many, or a class for an expanded clone.

v_call,cdr3_length,j_call,clone_size,d_call,cdr3_aa,cdr3_nt
TRBV7-9,11,TRBJ2-1,few,-,CASSFLIEQFF,TGTGCCAGCAGCTTTTTGATTGAGCAGTTCTTC
TRBV19,15,TRBJ2-2,once,TRBD1,CASRWWGQGPGELFF,TGTGCCAGTAGATGGTGGGGACAGGGGCCCGGGGAGCTGTTTTTT
TRBV5-6,16,TRBJ1-2,few,TRBD1,CASSWRPRTGKYGYTF,TGTGCCAGCAGCTGGCGCCCACGGACAGGGAAATATGGCTACACCTTC
TRBV24-1,16,TRBJ2-3,few,-,CATSDSRGASTDTQYF,TGTGCCACCAGTGATTCTAGGGGGGCGTCCACAGATACGCAGTATTTT
TRBV5-1,15,TRBJ2-5,-,-,CASSHKDLRTETQYF,TGCGCCAGCAGCCACAAAGACTTGCGAACAGAGACCCAGTACTTC
TRBV7-2,13,TRBJ1-2,-,-,CASSLPPGLGYTF,TGTGCCAGCAGCTTACCTCCGGGGCTTGGCTACACCTTC
TRBV3-1,18,TRBJ1-5,-,-,CASSQEDSAFLGNQPQHF,TGTGCCAGCAGCCAAGAGGATTCGGCTTTTTTGGGCAATCAGCCCCAGCATTTT
TRBV13,16,TRBJ2-7,few,TRBD2,CASSQGLAGDIDEQYF,TGTGCCAGCAGCCAGGGACTAGCGGGAGACATCGACGAGCAGTACTTC
TRBV6-5,13,TRBJ2-5,-,-,CASSYGGRETQYF,TGTGCCAGCAGTTATGGGGGGCGAGAGACCCAGTACTTC
TRBV15,14,TRBJ2-5,-,TRBD1,CATSRTGTGETQYF,TGTGCCACCAGCAGAACCGGGACAGGGGAGACCCAGTACTTC
TRBV12-3/TRBV12-4,13,TRBJ1-5,-,-,CASSYYSNQPQHF,TGTGCCAGCAGTTACTATAGCAATCAGCCCCAGCATTTT
TRBV10-2,13,TRBJ2-2,-,-,CASSESGPGELFF,TGCGCCAGCAGTGAGTCGGGTCCCGGGGAGCTGTTTTTT
TRBV2,17,TRBJ1-1,many,-,CASSPVATDGANTEAFF,TGTGCCAGCAGCCCCGTAGCAACAGATGGGGCGAACACTGAAGCTTTCTTT
TRBV7-9,15,TRBJ2-7,-,TRBD1,CASSFAGTGVLEQYF,TGTGCCAGCAGCTTTGCCGGGACAGGCGTCTTGGAGCAGTACTTC
TRBV6-2/TRBV6-3,14,TRBJ1-1,-,-,CASSLWGLNTEAFF,TGTGCCAGCAGCCTCTGGGGGTTGAACACTGAAGCTTTCTTT
TRBV7-2,17,TRBJ1-1,few,TRBD1,CASSFPDRGRSNTEAFF,TGTGCCAGCAGCTTCCCGGACAGGGGGAGATCGAACACTGAAGCTTTCTTT
TRBV7-2,16,TRBJ2-7,-,TRBD2,CASSSAGLAGIYEQYF,TGTGCCAGCAGCTCCGCCGGGCTAGCGGGAATCTACGAGCAGTACTTC
TRBV12-3/TRBV12-4,13,TRBJ2-7,medium-sized,TRBD1,CASLWTGAYEQYF,TGTGCCAGCCTTTGGACAGGGGCCTACGAGCAGTACTTC
TRBV7-9,14,TRBJ2-3,-,-,CASGRDLLWDTQYF,TGTGCCAGTGGACGGGACTTGCTCTGGGATACGCAGTATTTT
TRBV12-3/TRBV12-4,13,TRBJ1-3,-,-,CASSPGVINTIYF,TGTGCCAGCAGCCCGGGGGTCATAAACACCATATATTTT
TRBV12-3/TRBV12-4,15,TRBJ2-7,-,TRBD1,CASSLQGGVMMEQYF,TGTGCCAGCAGTCTACAGGGGGGAGTGATGATGGAGCAGTACTTC
TRBV6-5,16,TRBJ2-6,few,-,CASSYSDYSGANVLTF,TGTGCCAGCAGTTACTCGGACTACTCTGGGGCCAACGTCCTGACTTTC
TRBV30,13,TRBJ1-1,-,TRBD1,CAWTTGGNTEAFF,TGTGCCTGGACCACAGGGGGAAACACTGAAGCTTTCTTT
TRBV4-1,16,TRBJ1-2,many,-,CASSQTLSLRFGGYTF,TGCGCCAGCAGCCAAACCCTTTCCCTCCGTTTCGGCGGCTACACCTTC
TRBV3-1,15,TRBJ2-1,once,TRBD2,CASSQTPGLNNEQFF,TGTGCCAGCAGCCAAACCCCGGGACTAAATAATGAGCAGTTCTTC
TRBV7-9,15,TRBJ2-3,-,TRBD1,CASRPQGAGRDTQYF,TGTGCCAGCAGACCCCAGGGGGCCGGTAGAGATACGCAGTATTTT
TRBV6-2/TRBV6-3,13,TRBJ2-1,-,-,CASSYVGGSEQFF,TGTGCCAGCAGTTACGTGGGGGGTAGTGAGCAGTTCTTC
TRBV7-9,14,TRBJ2-5,-,-,CASSLGPGMETQYF,TGTGCCAGCAGCTTAGGCCCCGGGATGGAGACCCAGTACTTC
TRBV3-1,12,TRBJ1-2,-,-,CARSPTNYGYTF,TGTGCCAGAAGCCCAACTAACTATGGCTACACCTTC
TRBV19,14,TRBJ2-7,-,-,CASSRQLNPYEQYF,TGTGCCAGTAGCAGACAGTTAAACCCCTACGAGCAGTACTTC
TRBV9,15,TRBJ2-3,-,-,CASRNPGSSTDTQYF,TGTGCCAGCAGGAATCCAGGAAGTTCCACAGATACGCAGTATTTT
TRBV20-1,13,TRBJ2-2,-,TRBD1,CSCRDRVTGELFF,TGCAGTTGTAGGGACAGGGTTACCGGGGAGCTGTTTTTT
TRBV5-1,14,TRBJ2-7,-,TRBD1,CASSGGTGTYEQYF,TGCGCCAGCAGCGGGGGGACAGGTACCTACGAGCAGTACTTC
TRBV6-2/TRBV6-3,20,TRBJ2-3,-,TRBD2,CASSYSTAGGPEGSTDTQYF,TGTGCCAGCAGTTACTCAACAGCGGGGGGGCCCGAAGGTAGCACAGATACGCAGTATTTT
TRBV29-1,12,TRBJ1-2,many,-,CSVEAHDYGYTF,TGCAGCGTTGAGGCGCACGACTATGGCTACACCTTC
TRBV6-1,16,TRBJ2-5,few,-,CASSYFPGHSQETQYF,TGTGCCAGCAGTTACTTCCCGGGACATAGCCAAGAGACCCAGTACTTC
TRBV3-1,16,TRBJ2-7,-,TRBD2,CASSQRTSEIPYEQYF,TGTGCCAGCAGCCAAAGGACTAGCGAGATCCCCTACGAGCAGTACTTC
TRBV6-1,14,TRBJ1-1,few,-,CASSEGGWATEAFF,TGTGCCAGCAGTGAAGGAGGGTGGGCCACTGAAGCTTTCTTT
TRBV19,18,TRBJ1-2,-,-,CASSTYLLTMAGGYGYTF,TGTGCCAGTAGTACCTATCTCCTAACCATGGCAGGAGGCTATGGCTACACCTTC
TRBV2,14,TRBJ2-5,-,-,CASSRSDNQETQYF,TGTGCCAGCAGCCGCTCGGACAACCAAGAGACCCAGTACTTC
TRBV5-5,16,TRBJ2-1,few,-,CASSTHQDRPYNEQFF,TGTGCCAGCAGCACTCACCAGGACAGACCGTACAATGAGCAGTTCTTC